This T cell receptor beta chain was obtained from a study of blood T cells in healthy people across ages. With V trimmed by 3 bases and J by 2 bases, 6 bases remained unmatched. Germline values: CDR1 SGHVS, CDR2 FNYEAQ. This CDR3 region has 17 residues. The use of a sample-barcoded 5' primer and a J-beta primer mix characterized a second PCR of roughly 6 to 11 cycles. MiXCR, applied by TCRdb to the 5' RACE reads, yields one record per CDR3 protein. This sample has around 400,000 distinct CDR3 sequences, with about 55% found just once. This sequence joins TRBV7-6 and TRBJ2-6, with 8 bases fitting TRBD1. Sequenced: blood. The TCR originated in a man in his 60s in good health. The CDR3 loop reads CASSLEAGGPGANVLTF. CDR3 bases: TGTGCCAGCAGCTTGGAAGCAGGGGGCCCTGGGGCCAACGTCCTGACTTTC.